The T cell receptor beta chain under discussion was sequenced for a study of shared clonotypes between healthy human individuals. The overall study: Ranging from 18 to 49 in age, donors were two women and three men.

As for this clone: It may be a read error: a sequence one base away is much more abundant. This sample includes further DNA sequences coding for the same CDR3.

The germline CDR1 and CDR2 sequences are GTSNPN and SVGIG (reference sequence). The CDR3 has 12 amino acids. Among the unsorted PBMC samples, replicate PCRs used roughly 300 ng DNA, roughly 30,000 T cell genomes. Produced via immunoSEQ multiplex PCR; TCRdb's table is partial and in-frame only. The sample has about half a million clones; around four fifths are singletons. The sequence derives from a woman in her forties in good health. Some clones in this sample may be carry-over from other donors' samples. The genes are TRBV30 and TRBJ1-1; TRBD1 is a possible D gene (5 bases). The sequenced material came from PBMCs. The CDR3: CAWGPGNTEAFF. CDR3 nucleotides: TGCGCCTGGGGCCCAGGGAACACTGAAGCTTTCTTT. The full variable domain, completed using reference TRBV30 and TRBJ1-1, is SQTIHQWPATLVQPVGSPLSLECTVEGTSNPNLYWYRQAAGRGLQLLFYSVGIGQISSEVPQNLSASRPQDRQFILSSKKLLLSDSGFYLCAWGPGNTEAFFGQGTRLTVV.